Listed below are T cell receptor beta chains from one sample, sequenced in a study of blood T cell repertoires in COVID-19. Some clones are missing from TCRdb's copy, which holds only in-frame ones; the method was immunoSEQ multiplex PCR. The repertoire includes 66,000 or so clones, around 77% of them detected once, and about a tenth sits in the top ten. The sequenced sample was peripheral blood. The receptors originated from a human donor in a cohort sampled during active COVID-19. Each CDR3 is given with its conserved first and last residue. Fields, in order: J gene, V gene, clone size, D gene, CDR3 protein, CDR3 DNA. D genes are given only for firm matches. Size is stated for part of the rows, as once, few or many counts, or as a class when the clone is expanded.

TRBJ2-7 | TRBV7-2 | NA | TRBD2 | CASSLGRGLAESYEQYF | TGTGCCAGCAGCTTAGGGAGGGGACTAGCGGAGTCCTACGAGCAGTACTTC
TRBJ2-7 | TRBV5-1 | NA | NA | CASSLGGTGEQYF | TGCGCCAGCAGCTTGGGTGGGACTGGGGAGCAGTACTTC
TRBJ2-7 | TRBV5-1 | NA | TRBD1 | CASSWDRDRGSYEQYF | TGCGCCAGCAGCTGGGACCGGGACAGGGGATCCTACGAGCAGTACTTC
TRBJ2-2 | TRBV9 | NA | TRBD2 | CASSAGHGRTGELFF | TGTGCCAGCAGTGCCGGACACGGGAGGACCGGGGAGCTGTTTTTT
TRBJ1-2 | TRBV12-3/TRBV12-4 | NA | NA | CASSLAVDYGYTF | TGTGCCAGCAGTTTAGCCGTCGACTATGGCTACACCTTC
TRBJ1-1 | TRBV10-3 | NA | TRBD1 | CAISITGDTEAFF | TGTGCCATCAGCATTACAGGGGACACTGAAGCTTTCTTT
TRBJ2-7 | TRBV5-1 | NA | TRBD2 | CASSRLAGGSYEQYF | TGCGCCAGCAGCCGACTAGCGGGAGGCTCCTACGAGCAGTACTTC
TRBJ2-7 | TRBV2 | NA | NA | CASSVVRVYEQYF | TGTGCCAGCAGTGTCGTCAGGGTTTACGAGCAGTACTTC
TRBJ1-1 | TRBV7-2 | NA | NA | CASSLVAGGNTEAFF | TGTGCCAGCAGCTTAGTGGCGGGTGGGAACACTGAAGCTTTCTTT
TRBJ2-3 | TRBV6-6 | NA | TRBD2 | CASTPTGSGRYTQYF | TGTGCCAGCACCCCAACGGGTAGCGGGAGGTATACGCAGTATTTT
TRBJ1-1 | TRBV7-9 | few | NA | CASSLGPRTEAFF | TGTGCCAGCAGCTTAGGCCCCCGGACTGAAGCTTTCTTT
TRBJ2-7 | TRBV30 | NA | NA | CAWSVRGYEQYF | TGTGCCTGGAGTGTACGAGGGTACGAGCAGTACTTC
TRBJ1-5 | TRBV7-2 | NA | TRBD1 | CASSGIRDRGLSNQPQHF | TGTGCCAGCAGCGGAATCCGGGACAGGGGGCTTAGCAATCAGCCCCAGCATTTT
TRBJ1-4 | TRBV28 | NA | NA | CAIKGEKLFF | TGTGCCATCAAGGGGGAAAAACTGTTTTTT
TRBJ2-5 | TRBV27 | NA | TRBD2 | CASSLSGLGLAIKTQYF | TGTGCCAGCAGTTTGAGCGGGTTAGGACTAGCTATCAAGACCCAGTACTTC
TRBJ2-1 | TRBV11-2 | NA | NA | CASSRSGSSYNEQFF | TGTGCCAGCAGCCGCAGCGGTAGCTCCTACAATGAGCAGTTCTTC
TRBJ2-6 | TRBV19 | NA | TRBD2 | CATAPPGGLAGANVLTF | TGTGCCACCGCCCCACCCGGGGGGTTGGCTGGGGCCAACGTCCTGACTTTC
TRBJ2-6 | TRBV11-3 | NA | TRBD1 | CASSLGQGDGANVLTF | TGTGCCAGCAGCTTAGGACAGGGTGACGGGGCCAACGTCCTGACTTTC
TRBJ2-2 | TRBV11-2 | once | NA | CASSLDGSRTGELFF | TGTGCCAGCAGCTTGGACGGGAGTCGCACCGGGGAGCTGTTTTTT
TRBJ1-5 | TRBV7-8 | NA | NA | CASSLAGGSNQPQHF | TGTGCCAGCAGCTTAGCCGGGGGATCGAATCAGCCCCAGCATTTT